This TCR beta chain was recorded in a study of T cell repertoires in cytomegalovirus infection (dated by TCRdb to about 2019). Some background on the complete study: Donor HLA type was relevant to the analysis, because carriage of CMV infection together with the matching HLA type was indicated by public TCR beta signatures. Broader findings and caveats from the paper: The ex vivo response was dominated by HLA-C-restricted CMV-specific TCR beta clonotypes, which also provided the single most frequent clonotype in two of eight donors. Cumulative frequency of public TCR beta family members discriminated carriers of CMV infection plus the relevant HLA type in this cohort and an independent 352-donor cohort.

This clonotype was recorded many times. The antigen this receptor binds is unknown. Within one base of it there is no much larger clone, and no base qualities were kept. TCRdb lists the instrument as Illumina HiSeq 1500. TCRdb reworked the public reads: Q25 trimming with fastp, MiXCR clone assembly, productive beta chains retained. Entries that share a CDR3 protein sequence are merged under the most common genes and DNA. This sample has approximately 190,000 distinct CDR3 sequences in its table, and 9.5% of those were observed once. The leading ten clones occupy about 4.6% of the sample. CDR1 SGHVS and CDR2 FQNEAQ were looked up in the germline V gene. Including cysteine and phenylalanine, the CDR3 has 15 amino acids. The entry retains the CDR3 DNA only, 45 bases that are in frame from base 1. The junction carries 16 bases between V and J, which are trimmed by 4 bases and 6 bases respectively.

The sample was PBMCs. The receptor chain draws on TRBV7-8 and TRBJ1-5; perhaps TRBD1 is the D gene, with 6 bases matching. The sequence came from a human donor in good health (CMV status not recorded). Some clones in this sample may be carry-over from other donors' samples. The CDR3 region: CASSSPGGGGQPQHF. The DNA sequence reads TGTGCCAGCAGCTCCCCTGGGGGGGGCGGTCAGCCCCAGCATTTT. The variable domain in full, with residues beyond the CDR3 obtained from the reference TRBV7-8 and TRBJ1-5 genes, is GAGVSQSPRYKVAKRGQDVALRCDPISGHVSLFWYQQALGQGPEFLTYFQNEAQLDKSGLPSDRFFAERPEGSVSTLKIQRTQQEDSAVYLCASSSPGGGGQPQHFGDGTRLSIL.